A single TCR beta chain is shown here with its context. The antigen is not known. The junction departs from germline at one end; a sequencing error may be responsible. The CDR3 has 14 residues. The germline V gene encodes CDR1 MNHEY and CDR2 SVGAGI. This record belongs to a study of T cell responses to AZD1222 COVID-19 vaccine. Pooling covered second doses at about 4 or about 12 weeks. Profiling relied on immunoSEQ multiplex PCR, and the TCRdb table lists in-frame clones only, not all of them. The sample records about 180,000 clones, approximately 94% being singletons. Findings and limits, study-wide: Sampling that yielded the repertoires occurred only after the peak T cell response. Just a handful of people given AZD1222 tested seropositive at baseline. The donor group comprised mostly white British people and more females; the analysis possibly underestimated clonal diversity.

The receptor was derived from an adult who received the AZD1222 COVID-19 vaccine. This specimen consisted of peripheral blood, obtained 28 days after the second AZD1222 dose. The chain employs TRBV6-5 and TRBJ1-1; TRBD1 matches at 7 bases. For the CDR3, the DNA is TGTGCCGGCAGTCAGACAGGGTTGAACACTGAAGCTTTCTTT. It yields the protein CAGSQTGLNTEAFF.